The rows below give T cell receptor beta chains drawn from one sample of a study of blood T cell repertoires in COVID-19. Sequencing used immunoSEQ multiplex PCR; TCRdb keeps in-frame clones, though not all of them. The repertoire has roughly 190,000 clones, more than 70% of them found once; the top ten carry around 4.8%. Sequenced sample: peripheral blood. The receptors shown here come from a human donor in a cohort sampled during active COVID-19. Each CDR3 is given with its conserved first and last residue. A D gene is named only where the DNA matches it firmly. Rows may omit the clone size; those that give it use once, few, many or a size class.

CDR3 DNA | CDR3 protein | D gene | J gene | clone size | V gene
TGTGCCAGCAGCGGAGAGTCCACAGATACGCAGTATTTT | CASSGESTDTQYF | . | TRBJ2-3 | . | TRBV5-4
TGTGCCAGCAAAAGCGGGACCGCCTACAATGAGCAGTTCTTC | CASKSGTAYNEQFF | TRBD2 | TRBJ2-1 | . | TRBV28
TGTGCCAGCAGCGGGGGACAGGGGGCCGCAGATACGCAGTATTTT | CASSGGQGAADTQYF | TRBD1 | TRBJ2-3 | . | TRBV2
TGTGCCTGGAACCCCCTAGGGGCTGAGCAGTTCTTC | CAWNPLGAEQFF | . | TRBJ2-1 | . | TRBV30
TGCAGCGTTGCACCAGAAAGGAACACTGAAGCTTTCTTT | CSVAPERNTEAFF | . | TRBJ1-1 | . | TRBV29-1
TGCGCCAGCAGCCAAGAGCCGACTAGTTCAGATACGCAGTATTTT | CASSQEPTSSDTQYF | . | TRBJ2-3 | . | TRBV4-1
TGCGCCAGCAGCTTCACCGGGGATTATAATTCACCCCTCCACTTT | CASSFTGDYNSPLHF | . | TRBJ1-6 | . | TRBV5-1
TGTGCCAGTGAACCGGGACAGGGGGCCTACGAGCAGTACTTC | CASEPGQGAYEQYF | TRBD1 | TRBJ2-7 | once | TRBV19
TGCGCCAGCACGCCCTGGGCCGCCCCTGGGGCCAACGTCCTGACTTTC | CASTPWAAPGANVLTF | . | TRBJ2-6 | . | TRBV4-1
TGTGCCAGCAGTTTCGGCAGGGATTACGAGCAGTACTTC | CASSFGRDYEQYF | . | TRBJ2-7 | . | TRBV27
TGTGCCAGTAGTCAGGGGGCAAGGGAGCTGTTTTTT | CASSQGARELFF | TRBD1 | TRBJ2-2 | . | TRBV19
TGTGCCAGCAGCGTAGGAAGAGATTATTCACCCCTCCACTTT | CASSVGRDYSPLHF | . | TRBJ1-6 | . | TRBV9
TGCGCCAGCAGCCAAGATCGGGGAGGGTGGAACATTCAGTACTTC | CASSQDRGGWNIQYF | TRBD2 | TRBJ2-4 | . | TRBV4-3
TGTGCCAGCAGCCAATCAGGGGCGGCGTTCACTGAAGCTTTCTTT | CASSQSGAAFTEAFF | . | TRBJ1-1 | . | TRBV7-9
TGTGCCAGCAGCCAAGGGTCCGTCAGGGTTGAGCAGTTCTTC | CASSQGSVRVEQFF | . | TRBJ2-1 | . | TRBV7-2
TGTGCCAGCAGAGCGACAGGGGCGGGCTATGGCTACACCTTC | CASRATGAGYGYTF | TRBD1 | TRBJ1-2 | . | TRBV28